This T cell receptor (beta chain) was captured by sequencing in a study of beta chain features in type 1 diabetes. Germline V CDR1 and CDR2: MNHEY, SVGAGI. The CDR3 has 11 residues. V gave up 5 bases and J gave up 6 bases, with 5 bases separating them. The investigators reverse transcribed all of the isolated RNA, so they sequenced expressed TCRB transcripts. Libraries were prepared by immunoSEQ multiplex PCR; TCRdb keeps only in-frame clonotypes and omits some of them. The repertoire holds 350,000 or so clones, with 15% to 20% as singletons. CD4+ cells of the naive, central memory, regulatory and stem cell-like memory types were sorted via CD45RO/CCR7/CD25/CD127/CD95/CD27. Sorting produced populations that all topped 95% purity. Notes on the study in general: Over-representation of high TCR-expressing cells was a possible consequence of cDNA sequencing. VDJ junctions from patients with type 1 diabetes contained fewer insertions and more deletions.

This clone was found a few times. What it binds is not known. The TCR was taken from a young woman in good health. This chain links TRBV6-5 with TRBJ2-1; D is undetermined. Material for sequencing was naive CD4+ T cells from blood. CDR3: CASSQANEQFF. The CDR3 DNA follows: TGTGCCAGCAGTCAAGCCAATGAGCAGTTCTTC.